Listed below are T cell receptor beta chains from one sample, sequenced in a study of T cells in Graves' hyperthyroidism and ophthalmopathy. Via MiXCR, TCRdb re-called the multiplex PCR reads, giving one row per CDR3 protein. The table includes roughly 500,000 distinct CDR3 sequences, roughly 45% detected once. Sequenced material: peripheral blood or thyroid tissue (not recorded which). These receptors were taken from an adult woman with Graves' disease, either hyperthyroidism or ophthalmopathy (not recorded which). Both conserved end residues are part of each CDR3. D genes are given only for firm matches. Not all rows give a size; the values are once, few, many and, for expanded clones, a class.

TRBV7-2	TRBJ2-7	TRBD2	NA	CASSFPATTSGRAYEQYF	TGTGCCAGCAGCTTCCCAGCAACGACTAGCGGGAGGGCCTACGAGCAGTACTTC
TRBV29-1	TRBJ1-4	NA	once	CSVEGGTVGGNEKLFF	TGCAGCGTTGAAGGGGGAACAGTGGGCGGCAATGAAAAACTGTTTTTT
TRBV20-1	TRBJ1-1	NA	NA	CSARGGGAMNTEAFF	TGCAGTGCTAGAGGAGGGGGGGCCATGAACACTGAAGCTTTCTTT
TRBV7-6	TRBJ1-3	TRBD1	NA	CASSFPGQGILRAGNTIYF	TGTGCCAGCAGCTTCCCGGGACAGGGCATTTTAAGAGCTGGAAACACCATATATTTT
TRBV7-2	TRBJ1-5	NA	few	CASSLGPDSGQPQHF	TGTGCCAGCAGCTTAGGTCCTGACTCGGGACAGCCCCAGCATTTT
TRBV10-3	TRBJ2-7	TRBD1	many	CAISRQGYEQYF	TGTGCCATCAGCAGACAGGGCTACGAGCAGTACTTC
TRBV29-1	TRBJ2-7	TRBD1	NA	CSVEGTGTYEQYF	TGCAGCGTCGAGGGGACAGGCACCTACGAGCAGTACTTC
TRBV10-3	TRBJ1-1	TRBD1	few	CAIGGQGANTEAFF	TGTGCCATCGGAGGACAGGGAGCGAACACTGAAGCTTTCTTT
TRBV18	TRBJ1-1	NA	NA	CASSPSPGAQLANTEAFF	TGTGCCAGCTCACCATCTCCCGGAGCCCAACTCGCGAACACTGAAGCTTTCTTT
TRBV20-1	TRBJ1-1	NA	NA	CSARNGGGNTEAFF	TGCAGTGCTAGAAATGGTGGCGGGAACACTGAAGCTTTCTTT
TRBV19	TRBJ2-7	NA	few	CASSIVGWEYEQYF	TGTGCCAGTAGTATCGTAGGGTGGGAGTACGAGCAGTACTTC
TRBV29-1	TRBJ1-1	NA	few	CSVVTGHAFF	TGCAGCGTCGTTACAGGGCACGCTTTCTTT
TRBV29-1	TRBJ1-2	NA	few	CSAPQGYYGYTF	TGCAGCGCCCCACAGGGTTACTATGGCTACACCTTC
TRBV7-9	TRBJ2-7	TRBD1	many	CASSRLGQGSYEQYF	TGTGCCAGCAGCCGTCTGGGACAGGGTTCCTACGAGCAGTACTTC
TRBV29-1	TRBJ2-7	TRBD1	NA	CSVDPGQTTREQYF	TGCAGCGTTGACCCGGGACAGACGACCAGGGAGCAGTACTTC
TRBV12-3/TRBV12-4	TRBJ1-1	NA	NA	CASSRRWDTEAFF	TGTGCCAGCAGTCGACGGTGGGACACTGAAGCTTTCTTT
TRBV20-1	TRBJ2-5	NA	NA	CSAPPRQETQYF	TGCAGTGCCCCACCCAGGCAAGAGACCCAGTACTTC
TRBV7-9	TRBJ2-7	NA	many	CATGGGEQYF	TGTGCCACTGGAGGGGGCGAGCAGTACTTC
TRBV29-1	TRBJ1-1	NA	NA	CSVDGGGNTEAFF	TGCAGCGTTGATGGGGGAGGGAACACTGAAGCTTTCTTT
TRBV12-3/TRBV12-4	TRBJ1-2	NA	NA	CASTGRRGVLCGYTF	TGTGCCAGCACGGGGCGTCGGGGGGTTCTTTGTGGCTACACCTTC